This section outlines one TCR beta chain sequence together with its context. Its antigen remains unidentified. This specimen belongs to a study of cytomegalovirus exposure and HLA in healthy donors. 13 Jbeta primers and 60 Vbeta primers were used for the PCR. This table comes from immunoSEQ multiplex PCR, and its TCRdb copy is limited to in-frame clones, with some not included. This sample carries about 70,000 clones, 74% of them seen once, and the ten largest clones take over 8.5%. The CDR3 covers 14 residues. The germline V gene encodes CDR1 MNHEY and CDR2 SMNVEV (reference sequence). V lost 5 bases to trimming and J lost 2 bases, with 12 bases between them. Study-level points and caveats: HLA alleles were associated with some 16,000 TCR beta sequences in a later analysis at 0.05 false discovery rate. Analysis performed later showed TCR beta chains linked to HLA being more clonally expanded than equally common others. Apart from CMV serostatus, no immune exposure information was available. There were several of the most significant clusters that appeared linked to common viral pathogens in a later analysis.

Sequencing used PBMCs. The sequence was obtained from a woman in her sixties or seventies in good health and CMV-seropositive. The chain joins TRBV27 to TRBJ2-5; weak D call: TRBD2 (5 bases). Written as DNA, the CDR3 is TGTGCCAGCAGTCCGGGGAACTCTCAAGAGACCCAGTACTTC. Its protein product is CASSPGNSQETQYF.